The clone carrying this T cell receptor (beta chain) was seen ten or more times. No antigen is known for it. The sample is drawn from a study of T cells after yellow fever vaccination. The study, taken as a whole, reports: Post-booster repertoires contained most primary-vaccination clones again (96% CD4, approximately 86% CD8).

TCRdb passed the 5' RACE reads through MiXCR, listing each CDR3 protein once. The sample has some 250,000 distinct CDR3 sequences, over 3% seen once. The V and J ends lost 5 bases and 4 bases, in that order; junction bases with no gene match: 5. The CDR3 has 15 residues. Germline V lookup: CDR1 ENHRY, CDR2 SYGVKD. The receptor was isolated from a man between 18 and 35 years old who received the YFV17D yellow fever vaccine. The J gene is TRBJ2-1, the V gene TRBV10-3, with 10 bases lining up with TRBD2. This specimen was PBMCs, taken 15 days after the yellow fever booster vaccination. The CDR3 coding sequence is TGTGCCATCAGTCGGACTAGCGGATTATACAATGAGCAGTTCTTC. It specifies CAISRTSGLYNEQFF.